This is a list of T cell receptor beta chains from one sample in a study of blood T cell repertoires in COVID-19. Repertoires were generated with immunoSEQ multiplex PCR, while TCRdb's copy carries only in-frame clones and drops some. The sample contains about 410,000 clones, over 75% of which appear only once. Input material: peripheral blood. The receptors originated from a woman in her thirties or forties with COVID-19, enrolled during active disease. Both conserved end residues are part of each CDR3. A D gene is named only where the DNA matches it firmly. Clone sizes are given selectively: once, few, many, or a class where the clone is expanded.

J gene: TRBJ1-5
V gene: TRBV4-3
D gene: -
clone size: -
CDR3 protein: CASSQGRGQPQHF
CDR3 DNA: TGCGCCAGCAGCCAAGGGCGCGGACAGCCCCAGCATTTT

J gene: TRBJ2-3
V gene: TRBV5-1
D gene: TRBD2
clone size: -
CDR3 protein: CASATSGGALSTDTQYF
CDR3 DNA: TGCGCCAGCGCGACAAGCGGGGGGGCCTTGAGCACAGATACGCAGTATTTT

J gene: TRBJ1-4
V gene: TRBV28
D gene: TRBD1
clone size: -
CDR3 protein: CASSLLQGGHEKLFF
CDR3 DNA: TGTGCCAGCAGTTTGTTACAGGGGGGACATGAAAAACTGTTTTTT

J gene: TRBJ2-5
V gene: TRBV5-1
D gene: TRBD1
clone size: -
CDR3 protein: CASSWLGQQETQYF
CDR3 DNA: TGCGCCAGCAGCTGGTTGGGACAGCAAGAGACCCAGTACTTC

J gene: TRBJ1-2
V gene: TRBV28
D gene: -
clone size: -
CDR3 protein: CASSLVMGDIGRSYTF
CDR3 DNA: TGTGCCAGCAGTTTAGTCATGGGGGACATCGGTCGAAGCTACACCTTC

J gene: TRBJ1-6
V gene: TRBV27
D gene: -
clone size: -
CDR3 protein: CASSFTRDNSPLHF
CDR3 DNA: TGTGCCAGCAGTTTTACCAGGGATAATTCACCCCTCCACTTT

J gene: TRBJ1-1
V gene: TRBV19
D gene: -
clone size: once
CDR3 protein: CASYYPGTEAFF
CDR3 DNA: TGTGCTTCATATTACCCCGGGACTGAAGCTTTCTTT

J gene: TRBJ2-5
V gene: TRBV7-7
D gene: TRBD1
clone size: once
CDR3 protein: CASSSGTGIETQYF
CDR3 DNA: TGTGCTAGCAGCTCCGGGACAGGGATAGAGACCCAGTACTTC

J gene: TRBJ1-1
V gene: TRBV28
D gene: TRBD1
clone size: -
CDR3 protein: CASSLAGQDKLNTEAFF
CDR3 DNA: TGTGCCAGCAGTTTAGCGGGACAGGATAAGCTGAACACTGAAGCTTTCTTT

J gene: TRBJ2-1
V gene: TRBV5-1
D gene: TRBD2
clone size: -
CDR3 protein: CASSWLAGGAYNEQFF
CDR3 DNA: TGCGCCAGCAGCTGGTTAGCGGGAGGGGCATACAATGAGCAGTTCTTC

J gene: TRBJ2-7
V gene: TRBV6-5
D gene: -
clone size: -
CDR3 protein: CASSYFPGAPRAEQYF
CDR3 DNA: TGTGCCAGCAGTTACTTCCCTGGGGCCCCCCGCGCCGAGCAGTACTTC

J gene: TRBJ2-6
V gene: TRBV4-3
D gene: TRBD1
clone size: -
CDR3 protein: CASSQIGRGLSGANVLTF
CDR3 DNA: TGCGCCAGCAGCCAAATCGGCAGGGGGCTCTCTGGGGCCAACGTCCTGACTTTC

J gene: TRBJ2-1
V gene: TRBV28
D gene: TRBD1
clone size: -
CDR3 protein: CATGTDRVQDEQFF
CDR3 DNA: TGTGCCACCGGAACAGACAGGGTTCAGGATGAGCAGTTCTTC

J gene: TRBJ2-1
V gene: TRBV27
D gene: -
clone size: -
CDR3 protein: CASSFGGNEQFF
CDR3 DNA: TGTGCCAGCAGTTTTGGCGGTAATGAGCAGTTCTTC

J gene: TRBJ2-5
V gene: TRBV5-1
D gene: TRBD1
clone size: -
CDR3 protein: CASSIQGSVETQYF
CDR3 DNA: TGCGCCAGCAGCATACAGGGGTCGGTGGAGACCCAGTACTTC

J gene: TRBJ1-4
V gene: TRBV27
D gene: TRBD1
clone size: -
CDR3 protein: CASSLGGTGGEKLFF
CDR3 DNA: TGTGCCAGCAGTTTAGGGGGGACAGGGGGCGAAAAACTGTTTTTT

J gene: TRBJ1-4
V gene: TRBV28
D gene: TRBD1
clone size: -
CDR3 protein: CASSFPRGLREKLFF
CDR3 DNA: TGTGCCAGCAGTTTCCCCAGGGGGCTGAGGGAAAAACTGTTTTTT

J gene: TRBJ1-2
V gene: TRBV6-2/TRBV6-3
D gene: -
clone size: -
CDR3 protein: CASSYSGRRNYGYTF
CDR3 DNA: TGTGCCAGCAGTTACTCTGGCAGGCGTAACTATGGCTACACCTTC

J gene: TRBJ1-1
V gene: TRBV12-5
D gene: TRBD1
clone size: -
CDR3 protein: CASGLLRQGGTEAFF
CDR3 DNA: TGTGCTAGTGGTTTGCTCCGACAGGGGGGCACTGAAGCTTTCTTT

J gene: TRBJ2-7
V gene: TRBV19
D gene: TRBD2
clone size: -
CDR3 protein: CASSPRVSGRFYEQYF
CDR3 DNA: TGTGCCAGTAGTCCACGGGTGAGCGGGAGGTTCTACGAGCAGTACTTC

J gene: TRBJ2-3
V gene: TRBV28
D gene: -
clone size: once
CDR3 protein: CASSLIEGSTDTQYF
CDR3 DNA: TGTGCCAGCAGTTTAATAGAGGGCTCCACAGATACGCAGTATTTT

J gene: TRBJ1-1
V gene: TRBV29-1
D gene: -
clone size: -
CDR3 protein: CSVDVVAGKNTEAFF
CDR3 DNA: TGCAGCGTTGATGTCGTGGCAGGGAAGAACACTGAAGCTTTCTTT

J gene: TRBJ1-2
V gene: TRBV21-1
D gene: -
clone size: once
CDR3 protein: CASIPGQGRTNYGYTF
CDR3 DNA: TGTGCCAGCATTCCGGGACAGGGGCGAACTAACTATGGCTACACCTTC

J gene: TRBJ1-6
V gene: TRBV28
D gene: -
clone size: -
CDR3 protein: CASSFPRYNSPLHF
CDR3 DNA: TGTGCCAGCAGTTTCCCCAGGTATAATTCACCCCTCCACTTT

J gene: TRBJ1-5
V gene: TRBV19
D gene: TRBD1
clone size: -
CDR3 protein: CASTDRGWGSNQPQHF
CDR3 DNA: TGTGCCAGTACGGACAGGGGGTGGGGTAGCAATCAGCCCCAGCATTTT

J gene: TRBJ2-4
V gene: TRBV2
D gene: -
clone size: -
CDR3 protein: CASSEDIVWGDNIQYF
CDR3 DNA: TGTGCCAGCAGTGAAGACATCGTTTGGGGGGACAACATTCAGTACTTC

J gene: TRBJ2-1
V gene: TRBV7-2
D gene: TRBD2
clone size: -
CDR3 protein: CASSLVPGLADEQFF
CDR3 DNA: TGTGCCAGCAGCTTAGTCCCGGGACTAGCGGATGAGCAGTTCTTC

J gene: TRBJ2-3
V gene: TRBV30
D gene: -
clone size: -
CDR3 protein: CAWAFAGASTDTQYF
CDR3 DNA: TGTGCCTGGGCTTTCGCAGGGGCTAGCACAGATACGCAGTATTTT

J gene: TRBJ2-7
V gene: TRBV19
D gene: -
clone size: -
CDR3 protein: CASSGQPKAYEQYF
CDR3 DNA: TGTGCCAGTAGTGGACAGCCCAAGGCCTACGAGCAGTACTTC

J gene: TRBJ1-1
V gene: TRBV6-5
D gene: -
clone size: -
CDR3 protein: CASSYDNRVGPEAFF
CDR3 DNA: TGTGCCAGCAGTTACGACAACAGGGTGGGGCCTGAAGCTTTCTTT

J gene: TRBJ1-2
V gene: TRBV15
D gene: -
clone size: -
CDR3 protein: CATSVSGEWRGYTF
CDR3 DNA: TGTGCCACCAGTGTATCAGGGGAGTGGAGAGGCTACACCTTC

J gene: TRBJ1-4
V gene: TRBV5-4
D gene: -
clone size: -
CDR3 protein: CASSLAGGANEKLFF
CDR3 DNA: TGTGCCAGCAGCTTGGCCGGTGGAGCGAATGAAAAACTGTTTTTT

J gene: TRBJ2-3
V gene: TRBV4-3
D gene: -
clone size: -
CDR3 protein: CASSQDRVSDTQYF
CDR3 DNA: TGCGCCAGCAGCCAAGACCGGGTCTCAGATACGCAGTATTTT

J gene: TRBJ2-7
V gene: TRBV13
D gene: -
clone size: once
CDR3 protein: CASSLLTTERYEQYF
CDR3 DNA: TGTGCCAGCAGCTTATTAACGACAGAGAGATACGAGCAGTACTTC

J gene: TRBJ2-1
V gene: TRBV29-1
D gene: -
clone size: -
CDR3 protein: CTVHPGGKGEQFF
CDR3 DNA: TGCACCGTCCACCCGGGGGGCAAGGGTGAGCAGTTCTTC

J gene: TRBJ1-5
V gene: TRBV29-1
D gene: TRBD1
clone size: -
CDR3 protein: CSVGTGGNQPQHF
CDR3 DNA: TGCAGCGTTGGGACAGGGGGAAATCAGCCCCAGCATTTT

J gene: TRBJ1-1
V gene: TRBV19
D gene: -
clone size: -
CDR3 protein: CASSMGQGLGAFF
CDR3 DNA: TGTGCCAGTAGTATGGGGCAGGGGCTAGGAGCTTTCTTT

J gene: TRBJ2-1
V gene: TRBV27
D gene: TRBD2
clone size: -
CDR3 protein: CASNKGASGRNEQFF
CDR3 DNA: TGTGCCAGCAATAAAGGGGCTAGCGGGAGGAATGAGCAGTTCTTC

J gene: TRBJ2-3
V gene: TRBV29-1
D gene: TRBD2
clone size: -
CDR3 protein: CSVDLWREGSADTQYF
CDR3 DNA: TGCAGCGTTGACTTGTGGCGGGAGGGCTCCGCAGATACGCAGTATTTT

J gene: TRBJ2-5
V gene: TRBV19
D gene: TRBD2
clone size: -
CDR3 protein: CASSDLGLAGAQETQYF
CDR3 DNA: TGTGCCAGTAGTGACCTCGGACTAGCGGGAGCTCAAGAGACCCAGTACTTC

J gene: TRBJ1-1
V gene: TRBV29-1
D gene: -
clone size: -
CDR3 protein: CSVVGGTSEAFF
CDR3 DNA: TGCAGCGTTGTGGGGGGGACATCTGAAGCTTTCTTT

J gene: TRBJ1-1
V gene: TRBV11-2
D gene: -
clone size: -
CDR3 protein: CASSLDRVAAFF
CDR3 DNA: TGTGCCAGCAGCTTAGACAGGGTGGCCGCTTTCTTT

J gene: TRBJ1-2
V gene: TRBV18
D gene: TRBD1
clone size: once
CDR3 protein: CASSPLPDRVNGYTF
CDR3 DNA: TGTGCCAGCTCACCCCTCCCGGACAGGGTCAATGGCTACACCTTC

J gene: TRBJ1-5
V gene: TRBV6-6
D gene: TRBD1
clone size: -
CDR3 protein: CASSYGQGVAQPQHF
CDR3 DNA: TGTGCCAGCAGTTACGGTCAGGGGGTGGCTCAGCCCCAGCATTTT

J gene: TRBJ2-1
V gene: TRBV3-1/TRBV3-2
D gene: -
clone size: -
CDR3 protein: CASSPSVAAEQFF
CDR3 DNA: TGTGCCAGCAGCCCCTCGGTGGCGGCCGAGCAGTTCTTC

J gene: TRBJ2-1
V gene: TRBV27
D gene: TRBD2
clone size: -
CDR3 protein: CASSFLTSGSINEQFF
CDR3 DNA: TGTGCCAGCAGTTTCCTCACTAGCGGGAGTATCAATGAGCAGTTCTTC

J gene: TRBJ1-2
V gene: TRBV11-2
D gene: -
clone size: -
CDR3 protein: CASSLGGGPGGYTF
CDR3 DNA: TGTGCCAGCAGCTTAGGGGGAGGCCCGGGCGGCTACACCTTC

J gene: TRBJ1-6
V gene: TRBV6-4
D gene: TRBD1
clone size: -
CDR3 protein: CASSATGGFNSPLHF
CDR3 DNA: TGTGCCAGCAGCGCTACAGGGGGCTTCAATTCACCCCTCCACTTT

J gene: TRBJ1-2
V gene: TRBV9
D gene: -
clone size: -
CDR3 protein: CARNWGRLNYGYTF
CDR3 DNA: TGTGCCAGGAACTGGGGCAGGTTAAACTATGGCTACACCTTC

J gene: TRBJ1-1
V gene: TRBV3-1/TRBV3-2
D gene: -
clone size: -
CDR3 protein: CASSQGTNTEAFF
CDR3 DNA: TGTGCCAGCAGCCAAGGTACAAACACTGAAGCTTTCTTT